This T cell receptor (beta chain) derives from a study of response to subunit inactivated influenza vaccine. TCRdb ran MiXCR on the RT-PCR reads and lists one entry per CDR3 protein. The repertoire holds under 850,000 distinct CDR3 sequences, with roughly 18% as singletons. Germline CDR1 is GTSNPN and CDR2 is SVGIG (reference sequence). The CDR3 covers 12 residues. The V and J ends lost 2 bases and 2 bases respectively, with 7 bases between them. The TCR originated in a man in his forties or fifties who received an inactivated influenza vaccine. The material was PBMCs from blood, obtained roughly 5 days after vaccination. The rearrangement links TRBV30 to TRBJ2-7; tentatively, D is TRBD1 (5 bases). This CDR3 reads CAWSTGTYEQYF. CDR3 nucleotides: TGTGCCTGGAGTACAGGTACCTACGAGCAGTACTTC. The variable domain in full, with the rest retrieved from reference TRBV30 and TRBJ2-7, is SQTIHQWPATLVQPVGSPLSLECTVEGTSNPNLYWYRQAAGRGLQLLFYSVGIGQISSEVPQNLSASRPQDRQFILSSKKLLLSDSGFYLCAWSTGTYEQYFGPGTRLTVT.